The 19 T cell receptor beta chains below come from one sample, sequenced in a study of T cells in Graves' hyperthyroidism and ophthalmopathy. Researchers took RNA transcripts and amplified the TCR beta CDR3 regions from them. The HTBI primer set was used in a first-round RT-PCR of the TCR CDR3. Via MiXCR, TCRdb re-called the multiplex PCR reads, giving one row per CDR3 protein. The data contain approximately 520,000 distinct CDR3 sequences, under 25% of them singletons. The specimen was blood. Every receptor here comes from a man younger than 30 with Graves' hyperthyroidism.

This clonotype has ten or more counts. This rearrangement joins TRBV28 to TRBJ1-2, with unresolved D. This CDR3 contains 13 residues. Germline CDR1 and CDR2: MDHEN and SYDVKM. The V end lost 2 bases, the J end lost 7 bases, and 11 bases lay between the germline ends. This chain's CDR3 is CASSLVGSIGYTF. CDR3 bases: TGTGCCAGCAGTTTAGTAGGGTCGATTGGCTACACCTTC.

The chain joins TRBV6-1 to TRBJ2-7; possibly TRBD2 for D (6 bases). This CDR3 has 14 residues. Between the trimmed V and J ends, which lost 0 bases and 2 bases, there was a span of 8 bases. The V gene's germline CDR1 is MNHNS and CDR2 SASEGT. The CDR3 DNA is TGTGCCAGCAGTGAAGCGGGACTTACCTACGAGCAGTACTTC. Translating it yields CASSEAGLTYEQYF.

Ten or more counts support this clonotype. This chain uses TRBV28 with TRBJ2-7; TRBD1 might be the D (5 bases). This CDR3 is built from 14 residues. V was cut by 5 bases and J by 2 bases, with 13 bases left in between. Germline CDR1 and CDR2: MDHEN and SYDVKM. CDR3 DNA: TGTGCCAGCAGTCCCCCGACAGTTACCTACGAGCAGTACTTC. As protein: CASSPPTVTYEQYF.

This clonotype has ten or more counts. V and J are TRBV27 and TRBJ2-2; TRBD2 might be the D (6 bases). V lost 3 bases and J lost 7, with 9 bases in between. This CDR3 has 13 residues. Germline assignment: CDR1 MNHEY and CDR2 SMNVEV (reference sequence). The DNA for the CDR3 is TGTGCCAGCAGTTTTAGCGGCAGCGGGGAGCTGTTTTTT. Its protein is CASSFSGSGELFF.

This clonotype was seen many times. The CDR3 region is CASSPTLGQGNDQPQHF. CDR3 DNA sequence: TGTGCCAGCAGTCCTACCCTGGGACAGGGAAACGATCAGCCCCAGCATTTT. The chain is built from TRBV28 and TRBJ1-5; 9 nucleotides align to TRBD1. This CDR3 comprises 17 residues. CDR1 is MDHEN, CDR2 SYDVKM, per germline. The junction had 13 bases not matched to a gene; V was cut back by 5 bases and J by 5 bases. Supplemented by reference TRBV28 and TRBJ1-5, the full variable domain reads DVKVTQSSRYLVKRTGEKVFLECVQDMDHENMFWYRQDPGLGLRLIYFSYDVKMKEKGDIPEGYSVSREKKERFSLILESASTNQTSMYLCASSPTLGQGNDQPQHFGDGTRLSIL.

Regarding this clonotype: This may arise from a read error, as a much more abundant clone is one base away. CDR3 DNA: TGTGCCAGCGGGCAGCGGGGCTTTAACACTGAAGCTTTCTTT. It encodes CASGQRGFNTEAFF. The genes are TRBV12-3 or TRBV12-4 and TRBJ1-1, with D maybe TRBD1 (5 bases). The CDR3 covers 14 residues. Trimming took 8 bases from V and 2 from J, leaving 15 bases between them.

This clonotype has at least ten counts. V is TRBV5-6 and J is TRBJ1-6; the match to TRBD1 covers 7 bases. The germline CDR1 and CDR2 sequences are SGHDT and YYEEEE. This CDR3 contains 15 residues. J gave up 8 bases and V 0 bases, and 5 bases lay outside the gene matches. The CDR3 sequence: CASSLDGQVDSPLHF. In nucleotides, the CDR3 is TGTGCCAGCAGCTTGGACGGACAGGTCGATTCACCCCTCCACTTT.

This clonotype was seen repeatedly, ten times or more. The gene calls are TRBV28 and TRBJ2-7; D may be TRBD1 (6 bases). The CDR3 spans 15 residues. V was clipped by 3 bases and J by 4 bases, with 16 bases between them. The germline CDR1 and CDR2 sequences are MDHEN and SYDVKM. This chain's CDR3 is CASSFPEQGTYEQYF. The CDR3 nucleotides read TGTGCCAGCAGTTTCCCAGAACAGGGTACGTACGAGCAGTACTTC. Complete variable domain (other parts from reference TRBV28 and TRBJ2-7): DVKVTQSSRYLVKRTGEKVFLECVQDMDHENMFWYRQDPGLGLRLIYFSYDVKMKEKGDIPEGYSVSREKKERFSLILESASTNQTSMYLCASSFPEQGTYEQYFGPGTRLTVT.

The rearrangement links TRBV9 to TRBJ1-1, with D possibly matching TRBD1 (6 bases). Trimming shortened V by 3 bases and J by 1 base, and 19 bases separated the two germline ends. The germline V gene encodes CDR1 SGDLS and CDR2 YYNGEE. The CDR3 has 17 amino acids. The CDR3 bases are TGTGCCAGCAGCGGACTTACAGACGGGACATCGAACACTGAAGCTTTCTTT. It yields the protein CASSGLTDGTSNTEAFF.

This clonotype showed up many times. The rearrangement links TRBV7-3 to TRBJ2-7; 7 bases match TRBD1. The CDR3 is made up of 14 amino acids. The J segment lost 1 base and the V segment lost 5 bases, leaving 5 bases of the junction unmatched. Germline CDR1 SGHTA, CDR2 FQGTGA. The CDR3 bases are TGTGCCAGCAGCCCGGGACAGCCTTCCTACGAGCAGTACTTC. This sequence encodes CASSPGQPSYEQYF.

J is TRBJ2-5 and V is TRBV12-5; TRBD2 aligns across 7 bases. The CDR3 length is 14 residues. Germline values: CDR1 LGHNT, CDR2 FRNRAP. The V and J ends lost 5 bases and 5 bases, in that order; junction bases with no gene match: 8. The CDR3 region is CASGPGEGRETQYF. In DNA form, the CDR3 reads TGTGCTAGTGGTCCGGGGGAGGGCCGTGAGACCCAGTACTTC.

This sequence joins TRBV4-1 and TRBJ1-2, with 7 bases that match TRBD1. Trimming took 4 bases from V and 8 from J; bases not matched to a gene: 10. CDR3 length equals 14 residues. The germline gives CDR1 MGHRA, CDR2 YSYEKL. The DNA for the CDR3 is TGCGCCAGCAGCCTCGACAGGGACTGGTTCGGCTACACCTTC. The encoded protein is CASSLDRDWFGYTF.

This clonotype has more than one count but fewer than ten. The chain couples TRBV19 to TRBJ1-5; 12 bases line up with TRBD1. The CDR3 spans 15 residues. Looked up from germline, CDR1 is LNHDA and CDR2 is SQIVND (reference sequence). Trimming cost V 7 bases and J 5 bases; bases outside gene matches: 6. CDR3: CASNPRDRGHQPQHF. CDR3 DNA: TGTGCCAGTAACCCCCGGGACAGGGGGCATCAGCCCCAGCATTTT.

This clonotype has a count of ten or more. This chain joins TRBV11-2 and TRBJ1-2, with a tentative D call TRBD1 (6 bases). The V gene lost 0 bases and the J gene lost 6 bases, with 17 bases spanning the gap. Germline CDR1 SGHAT, CDR2 FQNNGV. This CDR3 has 16 amino acids. The CDR3 DNA is TGTGCCAGCAGCTTAGATCGGACCGGGGGCGTTAATGGCTACACCTTC. Protein sequence: CASSLDRTGGVNGYTF.

This clonotype was seen at least ten times. The genes are TRBV12-3 or TRBV12-4 and TRBJ1-1; maybe TRBD1 (6 bases). The CDR3 has 15 amino acids. Trimming shortened V by 5 bases and J by 4 bases, and 17 bases separated the two germline ends. Here the CDR3 DNA reads TGTGCCAGCAGTCGATTAGGGGGGCTAGGCACTGAAGCTTTCTTT. It is translated as CASSRLGGLGTEAFF.

The chain joins TRBV28 to TRBJ1-1; perhaps TRBD1 as D (5 bases). V was pared by 7 bases and J by 4 bases, with 13 bases between. This CDR3 is 13 amino acids long. The germline CDR1 and CDR2 sequences are MDHEN and SYDVKM. The CDR3 protein is CASTLGTTTEAFF. Written as DNA, the CDR3 is TGTGCCAGCACCTTGGGGACTACCACTGAAGCTTTCTTT.

The CDR3 loop reads CASSEGDVYGYTF. The CDR3 nucleotides are TGTGCCAGCAGTGAAGGGGATGTCTATGGCTACACCTTC. This rearrangement joins TRBV6-1 to TRBJ1-2; D ambiguous. CDR1 and CDR2 (germline): MNHNS, SASEGT. V lost 1 base to trimming and J lost 4 bases, with 7 bases between them. CDR3 length: 13 residues.

The table lists this clonotype with many counts. This chain uses TRBV28 with TRBJ1-5; 8 bases map to TRBD1. This CDR3 is built from 15 residues. Germline-derived CDR1 and CDR2 are MDHEN and SYDVKM. Trimming at V came to 6 bases and at J to 6 bases, leaving 10 bases not matched to a gene. CDR3 sequence (DNA): TGTGCCAGCAGACGGAGGACAGGGCAGGGTCAGCCCCAGCATTTT. It translates to CASRRRTGQGQPQHF. Full variable domain (outside the CDR3, taken from reference TRBV28 and TRBJ1-5): DVKVTQSSRYLVKRTGEKVFLECVQDMDHENMFWYRQDPGLGLRLIYFSYDVKMKEKGDIPEGYSVSREKKERFSLILESASTNQTSMYLCASRRRTGQGQPQHFGDGTRLSIL.

This clonotype was found many times. The rearrangement joins TRBV6-5 to TRBJ2-7; possibly TRBD2 for D (5 bases). V was clipped by 4 bases and J by 6 bases, with 16 bases between them. Germline V gene lookup returns CDR1 MNHEY and CDR2 SVGAGI. The CDR3 length is 14 residues. CDR3: CASSSLDTSREQYF. The CDR3 region has the DNA TGTGCCAGCAGTTCACTAGACACCTCCCGCGAGCAGTACTTC.